This T cell receptor (beta chain) stems from a study of Tregs in tolerant kidney transplant recipients. The germline V gene has CDR1 SQVTM and CDR2 ANQGSEA. Trimming took 5 bases from V and 6 from J; bases not matched to a gene: 13. This CDR3 is built from 15 residues. As to this clone: Its antigen is unidentified.

Study-wide points: Few patients were studied, so findings need validation in larger groups.

The data were produced by immunoSEQ multiplex PCR, yet TCRdb's version contains in-frame clones alone and is incomplete. The data show 90,000 to 120,000 clones, 90% seen once. The origin of this receptor is a human donor who received a combined kidney and bone marrow transplant. The sample consisted of CD4+ T cells from blood, taken before the transplant. The V call is TRBV29-1, the J call TRBJ2-1; TRBD2 aligns across 7 bases. The CDR3 here is CSVISGLVYVNEQFF. Written as DNA, the CDR3 is TGCAGCGTTATCTCAGGACTAGTCTACGTCAATGAGCAGTTCTTC.